The 11 T cell receptor beta chains presented below share a single source sample, sequenced in a study of blood T cell repertoires in COVID-19. Clones were read by immunoSEQ multiplex PCR, and TCRdb kept only the in-frame ones, dropping some. The data show 250,000 to 300,000 clones, around 86% seen once. Sequencing used PBMCs or T cells enriched from blood (not recorded which). The receptors were sampled from a woman aged 40 to 55 who had recovered from COVID-19.

V is TRBV19 and J is TRBJ1-1; 11 nucleotides line up with TRBD1. The CDR3 spans 14 residues. V shed 7 bases, J shed 6 bases, and the junction held 7 bases outside the gene matches. The germline V gene encodes CDR1 LNHDA and CDR2 SQIVND (reference sequence). CDR3 in amino acids: CASTGTGGLSEAFF. DNA for the CDR3: TGTGCCAGTACCGGGACAGGGGGTCTTTCTGAAGCTTTCTTT. Full variable domain (remainder filled in from reference TRBV19 and TRBJ1-1): DGGITQSPKYLFRKEGQNVTLSCEQNLNHDAMYWYRQDPGQGLRLIYYSQIVNDFQKGDIAEGYSVSREKKESFPLTVTSAQKNPTAFYLCASTGTGGLSEAFFGQGTRLTVV.

The rearrangement uses TRBV11-2 and TRBJ1-1; 8 nucleotides match TRBD1. This CDR3 is built from 16 residues. V was clipped by 5 bases and J by 4 bases; unmatched bases: 12. The germline V gene has CDR1 SGHAT and CDR2 FQNNGV. This CDR3 is CASSLYTGGWGTEAFF. The CDR3 DNA is TGTGCCAGCAGCCTATACACAGGGGGATGGGGCACTGAAGCTTTCTTT.

In the case of this clone: This clone may be a read error of a much larger clone one base away. This chain connects TRBV16 to TRBJ1-5; a weak D match, TRBD1 (6 bases). CDR3 size: 13 residues. V lost 5 bases and J 1 base, leaving 6 bases between the germline ends. Germline V gene data show CDR1 as KGHSY and CDR2 as FQNENV. The CDR3: CASSGQSNQPQHF. DNA for the CDR3: TGTGCCAGCAGCGGACAGAGCAATCAGCCCCAGCATTTT.

The chain joins TRBV3-1 (or the pseudogene TRBV3-2) to TRBJ2-7; a weak D match, TRBD1 (6 bases). V was shortened by 4 bases and J by 3 bases, with 10 bases between the two germline ends. Germline CDR1 and CDR2: LGHDT and YNNKEL (reference sequence). There are 13 residues in the CDR3. The CDR3 nucleotides read TGTGCCAGCAGCCGGGACATATTCTACGAGCAGTACTTC. This encodes CASSRDIFYEQYF.

The J gene is TRBJ1-1, the V gene TRBV6-1; 7 bases align to TRBD1. Germline CDR1 and CDR2: MNHNS and SASEGT. This CDR3 contains 15 residues. V dropped 3 bases and J dropped 7; count of bases not matched to a gene: 11. The CDR3 DNA sequence: TGTGCCAGCAGTGAGGACAGGAGGGGTAATTTTGAAGCTTTCTTT. This sequence encodes CASSEDRRGNFEAFF.

The chain employs TRBV24-1 and TRBJ2-7, with 9 bases lining up with TRBD1. Germline CDR1 KGHDR, CDR2 SFDVKD. The CDR3 sequence is 15 residues long. The trim removed 3 bases at V and 2 bases at J, leaving 4 bases unmatched. Written as DNA, the CDR3 is TGTGCCACCAGTGATCTACGGACAGGGGCCTACGAGCAGTACTTC. As protein: CATSDLRTGAYEQYF.

V and J are TRBV27 and TRBJ1-1, with D perhaps TRBD1 (5 bases). The CDR3 runs to 15 residues. Germline-derived CDR1 and CDR2 are MNHEY and SMNVEV (reference sequence). Trimming shortened V by 3 bases and J by 1 base, and 12 bases separated the two germline ends. The CDR3 DNA sequence: TGTGCCAGCAGTTTTGCAGGGTATAGGAACACTGAAGCTTTCTTT. It is translated as CASSFAGYRNTEAFF.

Note on this clone: The identical CDR3 is also encoded by other nucleotide sequences in the sample. This sequence joins TRBV9 and TRBJ1-4; 9 nucleotides match TRBD1. The CDR3 totals 14 residues. Germline loops: CDR1 SGDLS, CDR2 YYNGEE. The trim removed 2 bases at V and 4 bases at J, leaving 0 bases unmatched. The CDR3 DNA is TGTGCCAGCAGCGTGGGACAGGGTAATGAAAAACTGTTTTTT. This encodes CASSVGQGNEKLFF.

The chain links TRBV5-1 to TRBJ1-1; 10 nucleotides match TRBD1. The germline gives CDR1 SGHRS, CDR2 YFSETQ. With V trimmed by 4 bases and J by 10 bases, 10 bases remained unmatched. The CDR3 is 14 residues long. The CDR3 loop reads CASSDGTGVRVAFF. DNA of the CDR3: TGCGCCAGCAGCGATGGGACAGGGGTCAGGGTAGCTTTCTTT.

This chain uses TRBV5-6 with TRBJ1-5; 9 nucleotides line up with TRBD1. CDR1 is SGHDT and CDR2 is YYEEEE in the germline V gene. This CDR3 is 15 amino acids long. V was clipped by 4 bases and J by 6 bases; unmatched bases: 8. Here the CDR3 reads CASSQGPGQGQPQHF. CDR3 coding DNA: TGTGCCAGCAGCCAAGGTCCGGGACAGGGTCAGCCCCAGCATTTT.

CDR3 bases: TGTGCCAGTAGTATAGTCGCACAGGTAGTTAATTCACCCCTCCACTTT. As protein: CASSIVAQVVNSPLHF. The V call is TRBV19, the J call TRBJ1-6; weak D call: TRBD1 (5 bases). CDR3 length equals 16 residues. Germline CDR1 is LNHDA and CDR2 is SQIVND (reference sequence). V lost 1 base to trimming and J lost 6 bases, with 13 bases between them.